The rows below give T cell receptor beta chains drawn from one sample of a study of T cell responses to AZD1222 COVID-19 vaccine. Repertoires were generated with immunoSEQ multiplex PCR, while TCRdb's copy carries only in-frame clones and drops some. In the table there are some 120,000 clones, roughly 90% of which are singletons. Specimen: peripheral blood, collected on day 0 of AZD1222 vaccination. The receptor set was obtained from an adult in good health. CDR3s include the opening cysteine and the closing phenylalanine or tryptophan. The D gene is left open where the match is weak. Part of the rows lack a size; the others show once, few, many or a class for expanded clones.

j_call clone_size v_call d_call cdr3_nt cdr3_aa
TRBJ1-1 . TRBV4-2 . TGTGCCAGCAGCCAAGAAGGTACCTTTAACACTGAAGCTTTCTTT CASSQEGTFNTEAFF
TRBJ1-2 . TRBV4-3 . TGCGCCAGCAGCCACGGACAGCTTAACTATGGCTACACCTTC CASSHGQLNYGYTF
TRBJ1-2 once TRBV4-1 . TGCGCCAGCAGTCAATTTAACTATGGCTACACCTTC CASSQFNYGYTF
TRBJ1-5 once TRBV30 . TGTGCCTGGAGTGTACGACGGACACCTAGCAATCAGCCCCAGCATTTT CAWSVRRTPSNQPQHF
TRBJ1-1 . TRBV2 . TGTGCCAGCAGTGACCGGGGGCAGGGTAGGACTGAAGCTTTCTTT CASSDRGQGRTEAFF
TRBJ2-7 . TRBV19 TRBD1 TGTGCCAGTAGTCCCTTAACCGGGACAGGAAAATCTTACGAGCAGTACTTC CASSPLTGTGKSYEQYF
TRBJ1-2 . TRBV7-9 . TGTGCCAGCAGCTGGGATGAGCGCAATCCCAACTATGGCTACACCTTC CASSWDERNPNYGYTF
TRBJ2-1 . TRBV2 . TGTGCCAGCAGTGAAGGTATCGGAGCTGAGCAGTTCTTC CASSEGIGAEQFF
TRBJ1-5 . TRBV19 . TGTGCCAGTAACCAATTAAATCACGGCAATCAGCCCCAGCATTTT CASNQLNHGNQPQHF
TRBJ1-5 . TRBV7-9 . TGTGCCAGCAGCCCCCGGGGGCCCTCACTTAGCAATCAGCCCCAGCATTTT CASSPRGPSLSNQPQHF
TRBJ1-2 . TRBV4-1 TRBD1 TGCGCCAGCAGCCAAGACGGGGCAGGGGGGGTCTATGGCTACACCTTC CASSQDGAGGVYGYTF
TRBJ2-7 . TRBV5-8 TRBD1 TGTGCCAGCCGAACAGGGGCCGAGCAGTACTTC CASRTGAEQYF
TRBJ2-1 . TRBV9 TRBD1 TGTGCCAGCAGCGTAGCGGGGACAGGGATTTACAATGAGCAGTTCTTC CASSVAGTGIYNEQFF
TRBJ2-7 . TRBV12-3/TRBV12-4 . TGTGCCAGCAGTTCTAACTACGAGCAGTACTTC CASSSNYEQYF
TRBJ1-6 . TRBV7-9 . TGTGCCAGCTGGGGACCCGGGATGCCCCTCCACTTT CASWGPGMPLHF
TRBJ2-7 . TRBV28 . TGTGCCAGCAGTTTAAAAATCAGTGGGCAGTACTTC CASSLKISGQYF
TRBJ1-2 once TRBV5-1 . TGCGCCAGCAGCCCAGGAGATGAATCCTCAGGCTACACCTTC CASSPGDESSGYTF
TRBJ1-5 . TRBV5-6 . TGTGCCAGCAGCTTCTCTACCGGGCGTAGCAATCAGCCCCAGCATTTT CASSFSTGRSNQPQHF
TRBJ2-3 . TRBV7-6 TRBD2 TGTGCCAGCAGCCTACTAGCGGGGGGGCCAGATACGCAGTATTTT CASSLLAGGPDTQYF
TRBJ1-1 . TRBV5-1 . TGCGCCAGCAGCTTGCCCACCACAGGTACCCCAGACACTGAAGCTTTCTTT CASSLPTTGTPDTEAFF
TRBJ1-4 once TRBV6-5 TRBD1 TGTGCCAGCAGTAAGGGGGACAGAAAGAGGGAAAAACTGTTTTTT CASSKGDRKREKLFF
TRBJ1-1 . TRBV7-2 TRBD1 TGTGCCAGCAGCCCCCTGCCTGGACAGGGGGGATTGAACACTGAAGCTTTCTTT CASSPLPGQGGLNTEAFF
TRBJ2-1 once TRBV7-8 . TGTGCCAGCAGTTTAGGGCACCACCCCCTGAACAATGAGCAGTTCTTC CASSLGHHPLNNEQFF
TRBJ1-2 . TRBV10-3 . TGTGCCATCAGTGAGTCGTCAGCTGAAACCTATGGCTACACCTTC CAISESSAETYGYTF
TRBJ2-7 . TRBV5-1 TRBD1 TGCGCCAGCAGGCTGGCGGGGACAGGTTCCTACGAGCAGTACTTC CASRLAGTGSYEQYF
TRBJ2-5 . TRBV6-2/TRBV6-3 . TGTGCCAGCAGTCCCTCGCTGGGGTGGGAGACCCAGTACTTC CASSPSLGWETQYF
TRBJ2-3 . TRBV4-1 . TGCGCCAGCAGCCAGCTAGGGATTACCACAGATACGCAGTATTTT CASSQLGITTDTQYF
TRBJ1-1 . TRBV27 . TGTGCCAGCAGTTTATCAGAACAGGGAGGGACTGAAGCTTTCTTT CASSLSEQGGTEAFF
TRBJ1-2 . TRBV25-1 . TGTGCCAGCTCCGTTGGCGGCGCTTCTAACTATGGCTACACCTTC CASSVGGASNYGYTF
TRBJ1-2 once TRBV18 TRBD1 TGTGCCAGCTCACCACAGGCAGGAGGGGGCCTATCCGGCTACACCTTC CASSPQAGGGLSGYTF
TRBJ1-2 . TRBV6-5 TRBD1 TGTGCCAGCAGTCCCCCAGGGGGGTTAGGGGGCTACACCTTC CASSPPGGLGGYTF
TRBJ1-2 . TRBV19 . TGTGCCAGTAAACAGGGCCCCGACGCTAACTATGGCTACACCTTC CASKQGPDANYGYTF
TRBJ1-2 . TRBV28 . TGTGCCAGCAGATGGGAGAGCGGCTACACCTTC CASRWESGYTF
TRBJ2-2 . TRBV7-6 . TGTGCCAGCAGCCTCGGTAGAGTCGGGGAGCTGTTTTTT CASSLGRVGELFF
TRBJ2-7 once TRBV30 . TGTGCCTGGACCCCCCGGGGGCCCTACGAGCAGTACTTC CAWTPRGPYEQYF
TRBJ1-6 . TRBV6-1 . TGTGCCAGCAGCTCCGCGGGGGGCCAATCACCCCTCCACTTT CASSSAGGQSPLHF
TRBJ2-3 . TRBV9 TRBD2 TGTGCCAGCAGTGCCGGGACTAGCGGGGGGGTAAGGTTGACAGATACGCAGTATTTT CASSAGTSGGVRLTDTQYF
TRBJ1-4 . TRBV16 . TGTGCCAGCAGCCAATCGGGGGAAAAACTGTTTTTT CASSQSGEKLFF
TRBJ2-7 . TRBV20-1 . TGCAGTGCTAGTGGAGGCGGAGGGCACGAGCAGTACTTC CSASGGGGHEQYF
TRBJ2-7 . TRBV20-1 . TGCAGTGCTCTCCGGGGTAACGAGCAGTACTTC CSALRGNEQYF
TRBJ1-1 . TRBV6-5 . TGTGCCACCAGGCAGGGTGAAGCTTTCTTT CATRQGEAFF
TRBJ1-6 once TRBV7-6 TRBD1 TGTGCCAGCAGCTTAAATCCGACAGGGAATAATTCACCCCTCCACTTT CASSLNPTGNNSPLHF
TRBJ1-4 . TRBV6-1 TRBD1 TGTGCCAGCAGTGAATCGGCAGGGGGCCTGGCTAATGAAAAACTGTTTTTT CASSESAGGLANEKLFF
TRBJ2-3 . TRBV5-1 TRBD1 TGCGCCAGCGGCGGGACAGGGGTGGAAGATACGCAGTATTTT CASGGTGVEDTQYF
TRBJ2-5 . TRBV7-6 . TGTGCCAGCAGCTCCCTCCCGATAGCAGGAGAGACCCAGTACTTC CASSSLPIAGETQYF
TRBJ1-1 . TRBV19 . TGTGCCAGTAGTTTCGGCCAGGGGCTCCCTGAAGCTTTCTTT CASSFGQGLPEAFF
TRBJ2-7 once TRBV20-1 . TGCAGTGCTCTTAGTTTATACGAGCAGTACTTC CSALSLYEQYF
TRBJ1-6 . TRBV6-5 . TGTGCCAGCAAGGGGCAGGGTGGTAATTCACCCCTCCACTTT CASKGQGGNSPLHF
TRBJ1-1 . TRBV6-8 TRBD1 TGTGCCAGCACCGGGGGGGACAGGGCCCCTGAAGCTTTCTTT CASTGGDRAPEAFF
TRBJ2-5 . TRBV28 TRBD2 TGTGCCAGCAGTTCCCCGTTAGCGGGGGGCCCGACTATCCAAGAGACCCAGTACTTC CASSSPLAGGPTIQETQYF
TRBJ1-4 . TRBV5-1 . TGCGCCAGCAGCCCCTATTTTAAAGAAACTAATGAAAAACTGTTTTTT CASSPYFKETNEKLFF
TRBJ2-2 . TRBV6-5 . TGTGCCAGCAGTTTCGACAGTGGGGAGCTGTTTTTT CASSFDSGELFF
TRBJ2-7 . TRBV30 . TGTGCCTGGAGTAGACAGCCGGGCTACGAGCAGTACTTC CAWSRQPGYEQYF
TRBJ1-2 . TRBV6-5 . TGTGCCAGCACCCTAGGGGGAGGAGGCTACACCTTC CASTLGGGGYTF
TRBJ2-7 few TRBV7-9 TRBD2 TGTGCCAGCAGCCGGACTACTAGCGGCTACGAGCAGTACTTC CASSRTTSGYEQYF
TRBJ1-6 few TRBV28 . TGTGCCAGCAGTTTAGCGGGGAGGAACAGTTCACCCCTCCACTTT CASSLAGRNSSPLHF
TRBJ1-6 . TRBV5-6 TRBD1 TGTGCCAGCAGTTTCAGGACAGGACGCAATTCACCCCTCCACTTT CASSFRTGRNSPLHF
TRBJ1-2 . TRBV4-1 . TGCGCCAGCAGCCAAGATGGCATTCACACCTTC CASSQDGIHTF
TRBJ2-7 . TRBV6-5 . TGTGCCAGCAGTTACAGTGCGTCGCGGCAGAGATACGAGCAGTACTTC CASSYSASRQRYEQYF
TRBJ2-3 . TRBV29-1 TRBD2 TGCAGCGGCCGTCGGGGGGGCACAGATACGCAGTATTTT CSGRRGGTDTQYF